This T cell receptor beta chain was retrieved from a study of blood T cells in healthy people across ages. V was trimmed by 1 base and J by 6 bases, leaving 15 bases between them. CDR3 length: 15 amino acids. Per germline, CDR1 SEHNR and CDR2 FQNEAQ (reference sequence). Alongside a J-beta primer mix, a sample-barcoded 5' primer served in a second PCR lasting about 6 to 11 cycles. One entry per CDR3 protein, called by TCRdb with MiXCR from the 5' RACE reads. In the table there are about 930,000 distinct CDR3 sequences, under 35% of which are singletons. The same sample was also used in a study of T cells of mothers and their children.

The chain recombines TRBV7-9 with TRBJ1-2, with TRBD1 as a possible D gene (5 bases). The sequence was collected from a middle-aged woman in good health. Sequencing used blood. As DNA, the CDR3 is TGTGCCAGCAGCTTAGTTTTACTACAAGGGGATGGCTACACCTTC. Residues: CASSLVLLQGDGYTF.